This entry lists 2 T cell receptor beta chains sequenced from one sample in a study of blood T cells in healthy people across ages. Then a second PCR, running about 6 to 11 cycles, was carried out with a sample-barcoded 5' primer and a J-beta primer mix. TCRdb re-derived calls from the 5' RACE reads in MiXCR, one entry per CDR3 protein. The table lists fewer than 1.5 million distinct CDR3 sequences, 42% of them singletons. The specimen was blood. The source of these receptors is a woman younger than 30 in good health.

The CDR3 protein is CASSQGQALYGYTF. CDR3 bases: TGTGCCAGCAGCCAGGGGCAGGCTCTCTATGGCTACACCTTC. The V call is TRBV14, the J call TRBJ1-2, with D possibly TRBD1 on 5 matching bases. V lost 3 bases, J lost 4 bases, and 12 bases lay in between. The CDR3 is made up of 14 amino acids. CDR1 is SGHDN, CDR2 FVKESK, per germline.

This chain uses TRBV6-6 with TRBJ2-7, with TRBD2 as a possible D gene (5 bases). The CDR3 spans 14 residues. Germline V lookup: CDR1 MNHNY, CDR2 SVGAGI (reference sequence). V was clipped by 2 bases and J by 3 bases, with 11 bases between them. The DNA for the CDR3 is TGTGCCAGCAGTTACCCGGGCGACTACTACGAGCAGTACTTC. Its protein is CASSYPGDYYEQYF.